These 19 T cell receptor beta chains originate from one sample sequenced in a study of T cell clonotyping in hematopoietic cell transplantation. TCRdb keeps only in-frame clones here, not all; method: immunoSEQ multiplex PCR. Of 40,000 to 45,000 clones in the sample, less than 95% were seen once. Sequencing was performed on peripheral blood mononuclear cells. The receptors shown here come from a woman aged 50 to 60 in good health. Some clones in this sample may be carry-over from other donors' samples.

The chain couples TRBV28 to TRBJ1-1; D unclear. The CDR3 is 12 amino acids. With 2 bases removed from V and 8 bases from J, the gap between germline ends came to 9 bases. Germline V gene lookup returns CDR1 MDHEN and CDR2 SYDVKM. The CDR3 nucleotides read TGTGCCAGCAGTTTAGAAAGAACCGAAGCTTTCTTT. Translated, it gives CASSLERTEAFF.

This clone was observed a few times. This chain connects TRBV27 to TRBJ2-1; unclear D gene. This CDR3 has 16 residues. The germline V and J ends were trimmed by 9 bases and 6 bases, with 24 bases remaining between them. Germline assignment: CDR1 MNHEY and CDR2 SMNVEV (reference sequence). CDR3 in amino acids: CASSAASDGFANEQFF. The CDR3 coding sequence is TGTGCCAGTTCTGCCGCGAGCGACGGTTTTGCCAATGAGCAGTTCTTC.

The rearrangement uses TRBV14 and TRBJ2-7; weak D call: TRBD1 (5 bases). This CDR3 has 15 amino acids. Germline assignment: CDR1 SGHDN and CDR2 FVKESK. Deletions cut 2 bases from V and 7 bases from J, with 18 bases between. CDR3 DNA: TGTGCCAGCAGCCAACTGGTCCAGGGAAGGGGTGAGCAGTACTTC. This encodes CASSQLVQGRGEQYF.

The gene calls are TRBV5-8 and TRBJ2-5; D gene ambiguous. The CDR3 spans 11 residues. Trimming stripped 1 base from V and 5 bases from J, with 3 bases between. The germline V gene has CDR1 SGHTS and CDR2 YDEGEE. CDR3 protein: CASSLLETQYF. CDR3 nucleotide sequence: TGTGCCAGCAGCTTGCTCGAGACCCAGTACTTC.

The CDR3 DNA reads as TGTGCCAGCAGCCCTAGACAGGGGGCTTACGAGCAGTACTTC. Translating gives CASSPRQGAYEQYF. The rearrangement links TRBV5-4 to TRBJ2-7; 10 nucleotides match TRBD1. This CDR3 region has 14 residues. Germline V gene data show CDR1 as SGHNT and CDR2 as YYREEE (reference sequence). V lost 4 bases, J lost 4 bases, and 5 bases stayed unmatched.

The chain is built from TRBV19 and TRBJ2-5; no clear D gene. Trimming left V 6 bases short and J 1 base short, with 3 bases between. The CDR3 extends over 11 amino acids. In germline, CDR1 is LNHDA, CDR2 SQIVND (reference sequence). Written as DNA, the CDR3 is TGTGCCAGTAGGACCCAAGAGACCCAGTACTTC. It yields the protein CASRTQETQYF.

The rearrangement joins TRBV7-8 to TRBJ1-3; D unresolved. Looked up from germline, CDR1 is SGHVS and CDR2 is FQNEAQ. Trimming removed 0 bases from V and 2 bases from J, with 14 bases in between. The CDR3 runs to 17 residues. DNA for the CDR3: TGTGCCAGCAGCTTAGCGCATATCACAGAGACTGGAAACACCATATATTTT. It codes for CASSLAHITETGNTIYF.

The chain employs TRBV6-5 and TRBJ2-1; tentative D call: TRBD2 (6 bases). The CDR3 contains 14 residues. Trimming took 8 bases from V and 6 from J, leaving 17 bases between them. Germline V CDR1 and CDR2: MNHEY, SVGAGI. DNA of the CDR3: TGTGCCAGCCGACTGGGGGGAGGAGGCAATGAGCAGTTCTTC. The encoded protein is CASRLGGGGNEQFF.

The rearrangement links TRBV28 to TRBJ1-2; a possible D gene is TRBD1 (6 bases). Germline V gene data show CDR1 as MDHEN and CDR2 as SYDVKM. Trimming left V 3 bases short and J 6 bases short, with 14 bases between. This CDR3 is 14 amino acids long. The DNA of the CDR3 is TGTGCCAGCAGTTTGTTGGGGGCTAAGGATGGCTACACCTTC. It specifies CASSLLGAKDGYTF.

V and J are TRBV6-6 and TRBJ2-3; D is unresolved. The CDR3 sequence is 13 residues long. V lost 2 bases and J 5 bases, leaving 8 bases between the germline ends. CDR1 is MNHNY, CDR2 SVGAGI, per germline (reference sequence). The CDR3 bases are TGTGCCAGCAGTTACGGGATCCGAGATACGCAGTATTTT. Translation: CASSYGIRDTQYF.

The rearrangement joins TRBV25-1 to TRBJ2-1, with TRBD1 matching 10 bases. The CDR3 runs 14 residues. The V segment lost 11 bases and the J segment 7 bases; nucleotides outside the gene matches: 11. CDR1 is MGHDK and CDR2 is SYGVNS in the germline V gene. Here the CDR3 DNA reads TGTGCCGTTGGGCCGGGACAGGGGCGGAATGAGCAGTTCTTC. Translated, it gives CAVGPGQGRNEQFF.

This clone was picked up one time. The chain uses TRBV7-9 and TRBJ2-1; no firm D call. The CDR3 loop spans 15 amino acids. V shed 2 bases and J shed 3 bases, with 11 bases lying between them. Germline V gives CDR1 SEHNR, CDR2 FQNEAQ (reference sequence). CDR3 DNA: TGTGCCAGCAGCTTACAGGTGCTGGACTACAATGAGCAGTTCTTC. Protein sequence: CASSLQVLDYNEQFF.

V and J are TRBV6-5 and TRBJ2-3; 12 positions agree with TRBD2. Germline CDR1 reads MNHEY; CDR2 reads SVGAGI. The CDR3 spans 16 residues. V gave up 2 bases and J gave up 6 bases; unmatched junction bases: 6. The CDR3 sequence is CASSYGLAGGPDTQYF. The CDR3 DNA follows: TGTGCCAGCAGTTACGGCCTAGCGGGGGGGCCTGATACGCAGTATTTT.

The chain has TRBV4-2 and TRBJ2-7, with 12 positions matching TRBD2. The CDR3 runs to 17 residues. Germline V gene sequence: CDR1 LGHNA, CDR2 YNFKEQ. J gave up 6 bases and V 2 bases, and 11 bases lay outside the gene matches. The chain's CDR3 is CASSQRLAGEGWFEQYF. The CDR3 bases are TGTGCCAGCAGCCAAAGACTAGCGGGGGAGGGTTGGTTCGAGCAGTACTTC.

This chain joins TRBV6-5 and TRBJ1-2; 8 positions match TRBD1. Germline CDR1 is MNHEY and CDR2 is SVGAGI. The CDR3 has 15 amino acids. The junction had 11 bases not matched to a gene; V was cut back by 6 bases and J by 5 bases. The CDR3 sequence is CASRRVTGATYGYTF. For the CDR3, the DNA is TGTGCCAGCAGGAGAGTGACAGGGGCCACATATGGCTACACCTTC.

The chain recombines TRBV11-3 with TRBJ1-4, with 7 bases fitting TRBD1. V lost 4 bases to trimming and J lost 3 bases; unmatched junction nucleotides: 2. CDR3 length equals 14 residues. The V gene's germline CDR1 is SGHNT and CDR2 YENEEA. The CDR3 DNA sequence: TGTGCCAGCAGCTCCGGGACAGCTAATGAAAAACTGTTTTTT. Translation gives CASSSGTANEKLFF.

CDR3 sequence (DNA): TGTGCCAGCAGCTCTGGTGCCGGGGAGCTGTTTTTT. Encoded protein: CASSSGAGELFF. The J gene is TRBJ2-2, the V gene TRBV11-3; D is unresolved. CDR3 size: 12 residues. Germline V CDR1 and CDR2: SGHNT, YENEEA. V was clipped by 4 bases and J by 6 bases, with 6 bases between them. Full variable domain (missing parts from reference TRBV11-3 and TRBJ2-2): EAGVVQSPRYKIIEKKQPVAFWCNPISGHNTLYWYLQNLGQGPELLIRYENEEAVDDSQLPKDRFSAERLKGVDSTLKIQPAELGDSAVYLCASSSGAGELFFGEGSRLTVL.

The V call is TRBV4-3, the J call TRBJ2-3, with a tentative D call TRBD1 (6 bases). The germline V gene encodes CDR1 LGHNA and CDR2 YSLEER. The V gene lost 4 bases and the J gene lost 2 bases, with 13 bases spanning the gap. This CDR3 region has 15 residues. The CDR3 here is CASSPRQDTTDTQYF. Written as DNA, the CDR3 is TGCGCCAGCAGCCCCCGACAGGACACCACAGATACGCAGTATTTT.

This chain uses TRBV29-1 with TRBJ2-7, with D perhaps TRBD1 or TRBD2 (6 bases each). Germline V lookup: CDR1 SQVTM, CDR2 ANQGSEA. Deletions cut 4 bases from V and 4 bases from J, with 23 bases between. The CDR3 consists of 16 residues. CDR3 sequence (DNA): TGCAGCGTTGTTTTCAGTTCCTTGGGGGGCCCATACGAGCAGTACTTC. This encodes CSVVFSSLGGPYEQYF.